This TCR beta chain was identified in a study of quantifying T cell responses using KT2 cells. Across the study: cDNA was made from DNase-treated RNA using alpha and beta constant primers.

V was cut by 5 bases and J by 5 bases, with 7 bases left in between. The CDR3 is 11 amino acids. The germline V gene encodes CDR1 DFQATT and CDR2 SNEGSKA (reference sequence). An oligo carrying a UMI was ligated to the cDNA 3' end. An equimolar mix of RC1.1 and RC1.2 primed the beta chain across TRBC1 and TRBC2. From the second PCR onward, TCR alpha and beta chains were processed separately. From the UMI-ligation and nested PCR reads, TCRdb called clonotypes with MiXCR, one entry per CDR3 protein. The data contain 40,000 or so distinct CDR3 sequences, over 15% of them singletons. Different KT2-to-PBMC ratios were created with a constant PBMC count.

This receptor was taken from a human donor. The sample comprised PBMCs spiked with cells of the T cell clone KT2. The rearrangement links TRBV20-1 to TRBJ2-1; D not certain. CDR3 amino acids: CSARRNNEQFF. The CDR3 DNA reads as TGCAGTGCTCGGAGAAACAATGAGCAGTTCTTC.